The 23 T cell receptor beta chains in this list originate from one sample, sequenced in a study of CD8 T cells in Susac syndrome. An amount of RNA that ranged from about 0.45 to 1 ug was reverse transcribed with random hexamers. TCRdb re-called the immunoSEQ multiplex PCR reads with MiXCR, one entry per CDR3 protein. The data hold approximately 170,000 distinct CDR3 sequences, with approximately 94% observed a single time. Sequenced material: CD4+ T cells from PBMCs. The receptors here all came from a human donor with multiple sclerosis.

CDR3 DNA: TGTGCCAGCAGCCCCCTAGGGCCTCTCACAGATACGCAGTATTTT. This gives the protein CASSPLGPLTDTQYF. The J gene is TRBJ2-3, the V gene TRBV6-5; D gene uncertain. Germline lookup yields CDR1 MNHEY and CDR2 SVGAGI. CDR3 length: 15 residues. V gave up 6 bases and J gave up 2 bases, with 15 bases separating them.

The chain carries TRBV29-1 and TRBJ1-2; D gene ambiguous. CDR1 is SQVTM, CDR2 ANQGSEA, per germline. Trimming stripped 0 bases from V and 5 bases from J, with 7 bases between. This CDR3 comprises 12 residues. This CDR3 is CSVEDRWYGYTF. The DNA of the CDR3 is TGCAGCGTTGAAGACAGATGGTATGGCTACACCTTC. The complete variable domain, with remaining parts taken from reference TRBV29-1 and TRBJ1-2, reads SAVISQKPSRDICQRGTSLTIQCQVDSQVTMMFWYRQQPGQSLTLIATANQGSEATYESGFVIDKFPISRPNLTFSTLTVSNMSPEDSSIYLCSVEDRWYGYTFGSGTRLTVV.

DNA of the CDR3: TGTGCCAGCAGGCGACCTATTTTGGGGTATGGCTACACCTTC. The encoded protein is CASRRPILGYGYTF. The V gene is TRBV27, the J gene TRBJ1-2; D not certain. V shed 6 bases and J shed 5 bases, with 16 bases lying between them. CDR1 and CDR2 from the germline V gene are MNHEY and SMNVEV (reference sequence). This CDR3 comprises 14 residues.

The chain has TRBV10-3 and TRBJ2-7; D is perhaps TRBD2 (5 bases). Trimming shortened V by 4 bases and J by 3 bases, and 13 bases separated the two germline ends. This CDR3 has 14 amino acids. CDR1 and CDR2 from the germline V gene are ENHRY and SYGVKD. The DNA of the CDR3 is TGTGCCATCAGTGTAGGTGGGAGCCACTACGAGCAGTACTTC. Its protein product is CAISVGGSHYEQYF.

The chain links TRBV20-1 to TRBJ1-3, with D hard to call. Germline loops: CDR1 DFQATT, CDR2 SNEGSKA (reference sequence). V was trimmed by 5 bases and J by 0 bases, leaving 11 bases between them. The CDR3 spans 14 residues. As DNA, the CDR3 is TGCAGTGCTGGAGCGACGTTCTCTGGAAACACCATATATTTT. It is translated as CSAGATFSGNTIYF.

J is TRBJ2-3 and V is TRBV27; either TRBD1 or TRBD2 may supply D (5 bases each). Germline-derived CDR1 and CDR2 are MNHEY and SMNVEV (reference sequence). Deletions cut 6 bases from V and 2 bases from J, with 12 bases between. The CDR3 is 14 residues long. The DNA of the CDR3 is TGTGCCAGCAGCCGCCCCGGGACCACAGATACGCAGTATTTT. It codes for CASSRPGTTDTQYF.

The chain combines TRBV5-1 with TRBJ2-5; perhaps TRBD1 as D (6 bases). Germline values: CDR1 SGHRS, CDR2 YFSETQ. CDR3 size: 13 residues. The V end was cut by 6 bases, the J end by 2 bases, with 11 bases between. The CDR3 sequence is CASNRDTQETQYF. CDR3 bases: TGCGCCAGCAACCGGGACACTCAAGAGACCCAGTACTTC.

The gene calls are TRBV5-1 and TRBJ2-4, with a tentative D call TRBD2 (5 bases). V was trimmed by 4 bases and J by 0 bases, leaving 11 bases between them. Germline assignment: CDR1 SGHRS and CDR2 YFSETQ. The CDR3 loop spans 15 amino acids. The DNA of the CDR3 is TGCGCCAGCAGCCCCGCTGGAGGAGCCAAAAACATTCAGTACTTC. Its translation: CASSPAGGAKNIQYF.

This sequence joins TRBV2 and TRBJ2-3; D is possibly TRBD2 (6 bases). The germline V gene has CDR1 SNHLY and CDR2 FYNNEI. The length of the CDR3 is 14 residues. Trimming removed 5 bases from V and 3 bases from J, with 12 bases in between. The CDR3 loop reads CASSQGGGTDTQYF. The CDR3 nucleotides are TGTGCCAGCAGTCAAGGTGGAGGGACAGATACGCAGTATTTT.

The chain combines TRBV29-1 with TRBJ1-2; D remains unclear. Trimming shortened V by 3 bases and J by 8 bases, and 13 bases separated the two germline ends. Looked up from germline, CDR1 is SQVTM and CDR2 is ANQGSEA. The CDR3 is made up of 12 amino acids. In DNA, the CDR3 is TGCAGCGTTGAGTCTCGCGGAGGCGGCTACACCTTC. Translating it yields CSVESRGGGYTF.

The chain has TRBV30 and TRBJ1-2; D might be TRBD1 (6 bases). V gave up 0 bases and J gave up 7 bases, with 9 bases separating them. Germline lookup yields CDR1 GTSNPN and CDR2 SVGIG (reference sequence). This CDR3 region has 12 residues. CDR3 DNA: TGTGCCTGGAGTGTAGGGGGTGGTGGCTACACCTTC. It encodes CAWSVGGGGYTF.

The chain combines TRBV7-2 with TRBJ2-5; TRBD2 matches 9 bases. This CDR3 contains 16 residues. Germline V gene lookup returns CDR1 SGHTA and CDR2 FQGNSA. Germline trimming cut 5 bases from V and 4 bases from J; bases unmatched to any gene: 11. CDR3 in DNA: TGTGCCAGCAGCCGCCAGGGAGCGGGAGGCGGAGAGACCCAGTACTTC. It specifies CASSRQGAGGGETQYF.

The V and J genes are TRBV5-1 and TRBJ1-1; 9 bases map to TRBD1. The CDR3 length is 14 residues. The V and J ends lost 0 bases and 8 bases, in that order; junction bases with no gene match: 5. Germline CDR1 reads SGHRS; CDR2 reads YFSETQ. CDR3 region: CASSLVFGTGEAFF. CDR3 DNA: TGCGCCAGCAGCTTGGTTTTCGGGACAGGGGAAGCTTTCTTT.

The chain is built from TRBV3-1 and TRBJ1-1; D possibly corresponds to TRBD1 (5 bases). The CDR3 contains 16 residues. Trimming took 3 bases from V and 4 from J, leaving 18 bases between them. CDR1 is LGHDT and CDR2 is YNNKEL in the germline V gene (reference sequence). The CDR3 here is CASSQLPEGRGTEAFF. The DNA of the CDR3 is TGTGCCAGCAGCCAGCTACCGGAGGGAAGGGGCACTGAAGCTTTCTTT.

The V call is TRBV9, the J call TRBJ2-5; D call uncertain. Germline V gene data show CDR1 as SGDLS and CDR2 as YYNGEE. The V gene lost 0 bases and the J gene lost 5 bases, with 8 bases spanning the gap. The CDR3 has 13 residues. The CDR3 is CASSVAGEETQYF. As DNA, the CDR3 is TGTGCCAGCAGCGTAGCTGGAGAGGAGACCCAGTACTTC.

The rearrangement uses TRBV4-1 and TRBJ1-5; no definite D call. V was clipped by 1 base and J by 2 bases, with 12 bases between them. Germline lookup yields CDR1 MGHRA and CDR2 YSYEKL. This CDR3 region has 16 residues. In nucleotides, the CDR3 is TGCGCCAGCAGCCAAGTGGGCCGGGCCCGCAATCAGCCCCAGCATTTT. Its translation: CASSQVGRARNQPQHF.

The J gene is TRBJ1-1, the V gene TRBV30, with D uncertain. CDR1 is GTSNPN, CDR2 SVGIG, per germline (reference sequence). CDR3 length: 14 residues. V lost 3 bases and J lost 1, with 12 bases in between. The chain's CDR3 is CAWRKSTANTEAFF. The CDR3 nucleotides are TGTGCCTGGAGAAAGTCCACCGCGAACACTGAAGCTTTCTTT.

The chain carries TRBV3-1 and TRBJ2-2, with 13 nucleotides matching TRBD2. This CDR3 is 16 amino acids long. Germline-derived CDR1 and CDR2 are LGHDT and YNNKEL (reference sequence). The junction had 5 bases not matched to a gene; V was cut back by 4 bases and J by 6 bases. CDR3 residues: CASSPAGLAGAGELFF. The CDR3 nucleotides are TGTGCCAGCAGCCCTGCCGGACTAGCGGGAGCCGGGGAGCTGTTTTTT.

The chain is built from TRBV29-1 and TRBJ1-1; D might be TRBD1 (6 bases). CDR3 size: 11 residues. Germline CDR1 and CDR2: SQVTM and ANQGSEA. Deletions cut 3 bases from V and 11 bases from J, with 13 bases between. CDR3 sequence (DNA): TGCAGCGTTGATCGGGGGGCGCAGGCTTTCTTT. Encoded protein: CSVDRGAQAFF.

The gene calls are TRBV5-4 and TRBJ2-2; D not resolved. Trimming stripped 0 bases from V and 6 bases from J, with 6 bases between. From germline, CDR1 is SGHNT and CDR2 YYREEE (reference sequence). The CDR3 sequence is 13 residues long. This CDR3 is CASSLGAAGELFF. In nucleotides, the CDR3 is TGTGCCAGCAGCTTGGGCGCTGCCGGGGAGCTGTTTTTT.

This chain connects TRBV28 to TRBJ1-2; TRBD1 might be the D (6 bases). V lost 6 bases, J lost 7 bases, and 15 bases lay in between. The CDR3 has 13 amino acids. CDR1 is MDHEN and CDR2 is SYDVKM in the germline V gene. CDR3 sequence reads: CASSPGGGFGYTF. As DNA, the CDR3 is TGTGCCAGCAGCCCGGGGGGCGGTTTTGGCTACACCTTC.

In DNA, the CDR3 is TGTGCCAGCCGGGAGACCGGCCCCAGCGGAGCTTTCTTT. As protein: CASRETGPSGAFF. This chain links TRBV18 with TRBJ1-1; D call uncertain. The CDR3 length is 13 residues. V lost 8 bases to trimming and J lost 10 bases, with 20 bases between them. From germline, CDR1 is KGHSH and CDR2 LQKENI. The variable domain in full, completed from reference TRBV18 and TRBJ1-1, reads NAGVMQNPRHLVRRRGQEARLRCSPMKGHSHVYWYRQLPEEGLKFMVYLQKENIIDESGMPKERFSAEFPKEGPSILRIQQVVRGDSAAYFCASRETGPSGAFFGQGTRLTVV.

The chain is built from TRBV11-2 and TRBJ1-3; no firm D call. CDR1 and CDR2 (germline): SGHAT, FQNNGV. The CDR3 loop spans 14 amino acids. V lost 1 base to trimming and J lost 0 bases, with 4 bases between them. CDR3 nucleotides: TGTGCCAGCAGCTTAGGTAGCTCTGGAAACACCATATATTTT. It codes for CASSLGSSGNTIYF.